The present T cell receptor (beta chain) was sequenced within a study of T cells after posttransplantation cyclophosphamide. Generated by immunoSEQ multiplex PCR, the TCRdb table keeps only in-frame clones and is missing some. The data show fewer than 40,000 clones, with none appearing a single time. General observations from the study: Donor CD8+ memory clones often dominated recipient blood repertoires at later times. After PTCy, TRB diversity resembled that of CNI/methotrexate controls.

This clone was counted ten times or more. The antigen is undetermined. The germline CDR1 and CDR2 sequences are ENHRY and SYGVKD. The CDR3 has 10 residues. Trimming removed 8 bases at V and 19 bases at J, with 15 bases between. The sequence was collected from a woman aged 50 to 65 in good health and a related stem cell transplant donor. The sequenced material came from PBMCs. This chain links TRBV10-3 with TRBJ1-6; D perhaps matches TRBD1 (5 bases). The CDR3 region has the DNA TGTGCCATCGGGGTCACAGGCTTACACTTT. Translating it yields CAIGVTGLHF.